This T cell receptor beta chain was recovered during a study of cytomegalovirus exposure and HLA in healthy donors. General observations from the study: With DRB1 most and HLA-C fewest, TCR association rates differed between HLA loci in a later analysis.

The ends were cut back, 1 base at V and 4 bases at J, with 14 bases in the middle. The germline V gene encodes CDR1 SGHDT and CDR2 YYEEEE. The CDR3 runs to 15 residues. As concerns this clone: The antigen remains undetermined.

The PCR had 60 Vbeta and 13 Jbeta primers. Here immunoSEQ multiplex PCR was the method, and the copy in TCRdb shows in-frame clones only, minus some. This table holds 150,000 to 200,000 clones, 75% to 90% found once. This TCR derives from a man between 18 and 35 years old in good health and CMV-seropositive. V gene TRBV5-6 combines with J gene TRBJ1-1; D unresolved. Sequencing used PBMCs. In DNA form, the CDR3 reads TGTGCCAGCAGCTTGCTGAGACGCGAGGGCACTGAAGCTTTCTTT. Residues: CASSLLRREGTEAFF.